These 29 T cell receptor beta chains originate from one sample sequenced in a study of CD8 T cells in ankylosing spondylitis. TCRdb analysed the 5' RACE reads with MiXCR anew, one entry per CDR3 protein. Of a few hundred thousand distinct CDR3 sequences in the sample, 11% were seen once. The source material was blood, either unsorted or a sorted T cell fraction (not recorded which). These receptors came from a female donor with ankylosing spondylitis or in good health (not recorded which).

This clonotype was recorded at least ten times. The V gene is TRBV5-1, the J gene TRBJ2-7; D uncertain. Trimming removed 3 bases at V and 0 bases at J, with 13 bases between. From germline, CDR1 is SGHRS and CDR2 YFSETQ. The CDR3 is made up of 15 amino acids. The CDR3: CASSSEPGLSYEQYF. The CDR3, as DNA: TGCGCCAGCAGCTCCGAACCGGGCCTCTCCTACGAGCAGTACTTC.

The genes are TRBV10-2 and TRBJ1-1, with 10 bases matching TRBD1. V was clipped by 2 bases and J by 4 bases; unmatched bases: 19. CDR3 length: 20 amino acids. CDR1 WSHSY and CDR2 SAAADI come from the germline V gene. The CDR3 is CASSEPHLRDRGLLSTEAFF. As DNA, the CDR3 is TGCGCCAGCAGTGAGCCCCACCTCCGGGACAGGGGACTACTTAGCACTGAAGCTTTCTTT.

Ten or more counts support this clonotype. This chain joins TRBV12-3 or TRBV12-4 and TRBJ1-2; D is perhaps TRBD1 (6 bases). The CDR3 has 14 residues. V gave up 3 bases and J gave up 0 bases, with 8 bases separating them. CDR3 DNA: TGTGCCAGCAGTTTGGGGGCTACTAACTATGGCTACACCTTC. Translation gives CASSLGATNYGYTF.

At least ten counts were recorded for this clonotype. This chain joins TRBV20-1 and TRBJ2-5, with no clear D. Trimming shortened V by 1 base and J by 5 bases, and 8 bases separated the two germline ends. The CDR3 has 12 residues. Germline V gene sequence: CDR1 DFQATT, CDR2 SNEGSKA (reference sequence). The CDR3, as DNA: TGCAGTGCTAGAGGTGTAGGGGAGACCCAGTACTTC. It yields the protein CSARGVGETQYF.

This clonotype was observed a handful of times. This chain joins TRBV29-1 and TRBJ2-1; 8 bases line up with TRBD2. The CDR3 totals 14 residues. Germline CDR1 SQVTM, CDR2 ANQGSEA. Germline trimming cut 4 bases from V and 6 bases from J; bases unmatched to any gene: 8. The CDR3 region has the DNA TGCAGCGTTGGGGACGGCGGGAGGATCAATGAGCAGTTCTTC. It is translated as CSVGDGGRINEQFF.

The J gene is TRBJ2-5, the V gene TRBV10-3; TRBD2 is a possible D gene (5 bases). The CDR3 has 12 amino acids. Germline V CDR1 and CDR2: ENHRY, SYGVKD. Trimming pared 10 bases from V and 2 bases from J, leaving 11 bases between. DNA of the CDR3: TGTGCCAGCGGGCTGTCTCAAGAGACCCAGTACTTC. Its protein product is CASGLSQETQYF.

Only one count was recorded for this clonotype. The chain links TRBV7-2 to TRBJ1-6; 12 positions match TRBD1. The CDR3 has 15 residues. CDR1 is SGHTA and CDR2 is FQGNSA in the germline V gene. The ends lost 9 bases at V and 8 bases at J; junction bases unmatched: 8. DNA of the CDR3: TGTGCCAGGAGCACGGGACAGGGGGCGGATTCACCCCTCCACTTT. It is translated as CARSTGQGADSPLHF.

Concerning this clonotype itself: The junction departs from germline at one end; a sequencing error may be responsible. V is TRBV20-1 and J is TRBJ1-3; no clear D gene. The CDR3 runs to 16 residues. CDR1 and CDR2 from the germline V gene are DFQATT and SNEGSKA (reference sequence). The CDR3, as DNA: TGCAGTGCTGGAGATCTCCAGTTCAGCTCTGGAAACACCATATATTTT. It codes for CSAGDLQFSSGNTIYF.

The chain has TRBV12-3 or TRBV12-4 and TRBJ1-2; maybe TRBD1 (6 bases). The CDR3 spans 13 residues. The germline V and J ends were trimmed by 5 bases and 4 bases, with 11 bases remaining between them. DNA of the CDR3: TGTGCCAGCAGTATACAGGGTGGCTATGGCTACACCTTC. Its translation: CASSIQGGYGYTF.

This clonotype was counted ten times or more. The V call is TRBV12-3 or TRBV12-4, the J call TRBJ1-1; D unclear. V gave up 7 bases and J gave up 4 bases, with 7 bases separating them. The CDR3 runs to 11 residues. The CDR3 sequence: CASTAITEAFF. In nucleotides, the CDR3 is TGTGCCAGCACCGCAATCACTGAAGCTTTCTTT.

This chain uses TRBV4-2 with TRBJ2-5; D is ambiguous. The CDR3 contains 14 residues. Germline-derived CDR1 and CDR2 are LGHNA and YNFKEQ. The V end was cut by 1 base, the J end by 2 bases, with 8 bases between. The CDR3 nucleotides are TGTGCCAGCAGCCAAGGGGCCAGACAAGAGACCCAGTACTTC. Translating it yields CASSQGARQETQYF.

In its sample, this clonotype was seen a few times. This sequence joins TRBV5-8 and TRBJ2-1; possibly TRBD1 or TRBD2 for D (5 bases each). There are 16 residues in the CDR3. Trimming removed 5 bases from V and 7 bases from J, with 22 bases in between. CDR1 SGHTS and CDR2 YDEGEE come from the germline V gene. Here the CDR3 DNA reads TGTGCCAGCAGTTACGATACCGGGACCGGCTGGAATGAGCAGTTCTTC. Amino acids: CASSYDTGTGWNEQFF.

In its sample, this clonotype was seen many times. J is TRBJ1-6 and V is TRBV6-1, with D possibly matching TRBD1 (5 bases). Trimming cost V 5 bases and J 7 bases, with 18 bases left between them. Germline V gene data show CDR1 as MNHNS and CDR2 as SASEGT. The CDR3 is 16 residues long. The CDR3 nucleotides read TGTGCCAGCAGTCGGTCCCGGGGCAGGGACAATTCACCCCTCCACTTT. This sequence encodes CASSRSRGRDNSPLHF.

This sequence joins TRBV12-3 or TRBV12-4 and TRBJ2-5, with D perhaps being TRBD1 or TRBD2 (5 bases each). This CDR3 contains 15 residues. Trimming took off 5 bases at V and 5 bases at J, with 18 bases between the two ends. The CDR3: CASSQRDGGRETQYF. The CDR3 DNA sequence: TGTGCCAGCAGTCAGAGGGACGGCGGGCGGGAGACCCAGTACTTC.

Comments on this clonotype: A much larger clone differs from this one at a single base, so this may be a read error. The chain is built from TRBV28 and TRBJ2-1, with D uncertain. The CDR3 loop spans 14 amino acids. Germline CDR1 reads MDHEN; CDR2 reads SYDVKM. As DNA, the CDR3 is TGTGCCAGCAGAGCCAACGAGCCCTACAATGAGCAGTCCTTC. Translated: CASRANEPYNEQSF.

This chain joins TRBV11-2 and TRBJ2-3; 13 bases match TRBD2. Looked up from germline, CDR1 is SGHAT and CDR2 is FQNNGV. J gave up 2 bases and V 3 bases, and 2 bases lay outside the gene matches. This CDR3 is built from 16 residues. The CDR3: CASSLGLAGTTDTQYF. The CDR3 DNA reads as TGTGCCAGCAGCTTGGGACTAGCGGGGACCACAGATACGCAGTATTTT.

V usage is TRBV9 and J usage is TRBJ2-2; D not resolved. CDR3 size: 14 residues. Germline CDR1 reads SGDLS; CDR2 reads YYNGEE. Trimming shortened V by 2 bases and J by 1 base, and 6 bases separated the two germline ends. CDR3: CASSVDKNTGELFF. CDR3 bases: TGTGCCAGCAGCGTCGACAAGAACACCGGGGAGCTGTTTTTT.

This clonotype appeared many times. The chain employs TRBV6-2 or TRBV6-3 and TRBJ2-5; 8 positions agree with TRBD1. This CDR3 is 17 amino acids long. Germline-derived CDR1 and CDR2 are MNHEY and SVGEGT. The trim removed 1 base at V and 2 bases at J, leaving 9 bases unmatched. The CDR3: CASSYYRTGSLQETQYF. In DNA form, the CDR3 reads TGTGCCAGCAGTTACTACAGGACAGGGTCGTTACAAGAGACCCAGTACTTC.

This rearrangement joins TRBV29-1 to TRBJ2-6; the D gene is possibly TRBD1 (6 bases). The CDR3 is made up of 17 amino acids. The germline V gene encodes CDR1 SQVTM and CDR2 ANQGSEA. V shed 4 bases and J shed 0 bases, with 16 bases lying between them. The CDR3 is CSVASGEKSSGANVLTF. CDR3 DNA sequence: TGCAGCGTTGCCTCAGGGGAGAAGTCCTCTGGGGCCAACGTCCTGACTTTC. The whole variable domain, filled in from reference TRBV29-1 and TRBJ2-6, reads SAVISQKPSRDICQRGTSLTIQCQVDSQVTMMFWYRQQPGQSLTLIATANQGSEATYESGFVIDKFPISRPNLTFSTLTVSNMSPEDSSIYLCSVASGEKSSGANVLTFGAGSRLTVL.

Points on this clonotype: Germline and junction disagree at one end, which may indicate a read error. V is TRBV7-2 and J is TRBJ1-1, with D unclear. Per the germline V gene, CDR1 is SGHTA and CDR2 is FQGNSA. This CDR3 region has 13 residues. CDR3 in DNA: TGTTCCAGCAGCTTAGCGAAGAGCACTGAAGCTTTCTTT. This sequence encodes CSSSLAKSTEAFF.

The chain uses TRBV3-1 and TRBJ2-5; D is possibly TRBD1 (7 bases). The ends were cut back, 0 bases at V and 5 bases at J, with 13 bases in the middle. Germline V gene data show CDR1 as LGHDT and CDR2 as YNNKEL (reference sequence). This CDR3 spans 15 amino acids. The chain's CDR3 is CASSQDPTGRETQYF. The DNA of the CDR3 is TGTGCCAGCAGCCAAGACCCGACAGGGAGGGAGACCCAGTACTTC.

This clonotype showed up many times. The V call is TRBV28, the J call TRBJ2-4; TRBD2 is a possible D gene (5 bases). Germline-derived CDR1 and CDR2 are MDHEN and SYDVKM. The V and J ends lost 3 bases and 6 bases respectively, with 15 bases between them. This CDR3 has 15 residues. This chain's CDR3 is CASSLGRGWGNIQYF. In DNA form, the CDR3 reads TGTGCCAGCAGTTTGGGGAGAGGTTGGGGAAACATTCAGTACTTC. The full variable domain, its missing parts supplied by reference TRBV28 and TRBJ2-4, is DVKVTQSSRYLVKRTGEKVFLECVQDMDHENMFWYRQDPGLGLRLIYFSYDVKMKEKGDIPEGYSVSREKKERFSLILESASTNQTSMYLCASSLGRGWGNIQYFGAGTRLSVL.

This chain links TRBV7-8 with TRBJ2-3, with D perhaps matching TRBD1 (7 bases). CDR1 SGHVS and CDR2 FQNEAQ come from the germline V gene. The V gene lost 3 bases and the J gene lost 2 bases, with 12 bases spanning the gap. CDR3 size: 15 residues. CDR3 region: CASSLEGANTDTQYF. CDR3 DNA sequence: TGTGCCAGCAGCTTGGAGGGGGCCAACACAGATACGCAGTATTTT.

This clonotype was detected ten times or more. The CDR3 sequence: CSARDGDRGDGYTF. In nucleotides, the CDR3 is TGCAGTGCTAGAGACGGCGACAGGGGTGATGGCTACACCTTC. The rearrangement uses TRBV20-1 and TRBJ1-2; 8 bases line up with TRBD1. The V segment lost 0 bases and the J segment 6 bases; nucleotides outside the gene matches: 6. The CDR3 sequence is 14 residues long. Germline loops: CDR1 DFQATT, CDR2 SNEGSKA (reference sequence).

This clonotype was seen only a few times. The chain links TRBV7-9 to TRBJ2-5; TRBD1 aligns across 7 bases. Germline V gene data show CDR1 as SEHNR and CDR2 as FQNEAQ (reference sequence). V was clipped by 1 base and J by 2 bases; unmatched bases: 7. CDR3 length equals 16 residues. The CDR3 region has the DNA TGTGCCAGCAGCTTAGTTTTGGACAGGCGACAAGAGACCCAGTACTTC. Amino acids: CASSLVLDRRQETQYF.

Ten or more counts support this clonotype. This chain connects TRBV4-3 to TRBJ2-2, with a possible D match to TRBD2 (5 bases). Germline CDR1 is LGHNA and CDR2 is YSLEER. The CDR3 loop spans 17 amino acids. The V end was cut by 0 bases, the J end by 7 bases, with 18 bases between. The CDR3 is CASSQEGTSGRGGELFF. CDR3 sequence (DNA): TGCGCCAGCAGCCAAGAGGGTACGAGCGGCCGCGGCGGGGAGCTGTTTTTT.

A few counts support this clonotype. The V and J genes are TRBV20-1 and TRBJ2-7, with D perhaps TRBD2 (6 bases). Germline V gives CDR1 DFQATT, CDR2 SNEGSKA (reference sequence). Trimming shortened V by 4 bases and J by 5 bases, and 18 bases separated the two germline ends. The CDR3 sequence is 14 residues long. The chain's CDR3 is CSAIPGTALHEQYF. The CDR3 region has the DNA TGCAGTGCTATACCCGGGACTGCCCTACACGAGCAGTACTTC.

This clonotype appeared many times. The chain is built from TRBV3-1 and TRBJ2-2, with 8 bases aligning to TRBD2. The CDR3 runs to 15 residues. From germline, CDR1 is LGHDT and CDR2 YNNKEL (reference sequence). Trimming took 6 bases from V and 3 from J; bases not matched to a gene: 6. CDR3 nucleotides: TGTGCCAGCAGTCCGGGAGGGCAATACACCGGGGAGCTGTTTTTT. Its protein product is CASSPGGQYTGELFF.

The chain recombines TRBV20-1 with TRBJ1-3; D remains ambiguous. There are 14 residues in the CDR3. Germline-derived CDR1 and CDR2 are DFQATT and SNEGSKA (reference sequence). V was trimmed by 0 bases and J by 2 bases, leaving 8 bases between them. The CDR3 is CSARDRVTGNTIYF. The CDR3 bases are TGCAGTGCTAGAGATAGAGTTACTGGAAACACCATATATTTT.